This T cell receptor (beta chain) is from a study of T cell responses to AZD1222 COVID-19 vaccine. Across the study: Second-dose intervals of approximately 4 or approximately 12 weeks were pooled.

Clones were sequenced by immunoSEQ multiplex PCR, and TCRdb holds only the in-frame ones, with some missing. The sample shows tens of thousands of clones, more than 75% of them seen only once. This specimen consisted of peripheral blood, obtained on day 0 of AZD1222 vaccination. The source is an adult in good health.

CDR3 loop: CAWSAGGRFSEQYF. The CDR3 DNA sequence: TGTGCCTGGAGTGCGGGCGGGAGGTTCTCCGAGCAGTACTTC. The gene calls are TRBV30 and TRBJ2-7, with 8 bases matching TRBD2. V dropped 1 base and J dropped 6; count of bases not matched to a gene: 8. The germline gives CDR1 GTSNPN, CDR2 SVGIG (reference sequence). The CDR3 has 14 residues.